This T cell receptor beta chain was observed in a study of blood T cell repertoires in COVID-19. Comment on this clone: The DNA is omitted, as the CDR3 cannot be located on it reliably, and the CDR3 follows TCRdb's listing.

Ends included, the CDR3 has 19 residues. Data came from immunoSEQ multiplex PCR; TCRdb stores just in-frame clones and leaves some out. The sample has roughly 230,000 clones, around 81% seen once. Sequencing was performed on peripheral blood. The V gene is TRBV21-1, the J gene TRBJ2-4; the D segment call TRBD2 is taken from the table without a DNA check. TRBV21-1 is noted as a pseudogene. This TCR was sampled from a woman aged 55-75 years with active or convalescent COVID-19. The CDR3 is CASSKGGGVAGGTKNIQYF.